This T cell receptor (beta chain) was sequenced during a study of STAT5B mutations in CD4+ large granular lymphocyte leukemia. Overall study results and limits: No patients shared main leukemic clonotypes, though roughly 25% appeared at low frequency elsewhere. Top patient clones used TRBV06 genes more often: 8/27 versus 2/35 in controls.

The ends were cut back, 4 bases at V and 0 bases at J, with 13 bases in the middle. The CDR3 extends over 16 amino acids. Germline CDR1 reads MDHEN; CDR2 reads SYDVKM. Points on this clone: Its antigen is unidentified.

Assay: immunoSEQ multiplex PCR; the TCRdb copy retains only in-frame clones and omits some. This sample has tens of thousands of clones, with approximately 69% found just once. The sample was CD4+ T cells from blood buffy coats. The gene calls are TRBV28 and TRBJ1-5; a weak D match, TRBD1 (6 bases). The sequence came from a human donor in good health. CDR3 DNA: TGTGCCAGCAGTTCGACAGGCCTTTATAGCAATCAGCCCCAGCATTTT. As protein: CASSSTGLYSNQPQHF.